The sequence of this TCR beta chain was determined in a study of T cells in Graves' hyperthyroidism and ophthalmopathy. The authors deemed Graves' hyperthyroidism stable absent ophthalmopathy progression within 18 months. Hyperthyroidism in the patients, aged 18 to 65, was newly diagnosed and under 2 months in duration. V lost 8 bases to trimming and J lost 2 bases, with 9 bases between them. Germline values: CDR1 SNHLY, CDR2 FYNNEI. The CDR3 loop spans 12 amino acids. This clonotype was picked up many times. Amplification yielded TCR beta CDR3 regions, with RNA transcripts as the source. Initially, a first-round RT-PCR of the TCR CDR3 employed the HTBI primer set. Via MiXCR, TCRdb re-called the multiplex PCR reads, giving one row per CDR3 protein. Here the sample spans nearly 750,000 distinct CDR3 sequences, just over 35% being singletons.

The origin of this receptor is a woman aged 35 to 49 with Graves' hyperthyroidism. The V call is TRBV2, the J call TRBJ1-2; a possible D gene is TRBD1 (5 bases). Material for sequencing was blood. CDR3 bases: TGTGCCAGCGGGGGGGAGAACTATGGCTACACCTTC. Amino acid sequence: CASGGENYGYTF.